This T cell receptor (beta chain) was observed in a study of blood T cells in healthy people across ages. Primers used in a second PCR of roughly 6 to 11 cycles were a sample-barcoded 5' primer and a J-beta primer mix. From the 5' RACE reads, TCRdb called clonotypes with MiXCR, one entry per CDR3 protein. Among 750,000 or so distinct CDR3 sequences listed, 25% were seen once. Another study also made use of these data, one on T cells of mothers and their children.

Sequencing was carried out using blood. This receptor was obtained from a boy younger than 18 in good health.

This chain's CDR3 is CASSQDAAVPFF. The CDR3, as DNA: TGCGCCAGCAGCCAAGACGCGGCGGTCCCGTTCTTC. The chain uses TRBV4-1 and TRBJ2-1; D is ambiguous. Germline V gives CDR1 MGHRA, CDR2 YSYEKL. This CDR3 has 12 residues. Trimming took off 0 bases at V and 15 bases at J, with 12 bases between the two ends.